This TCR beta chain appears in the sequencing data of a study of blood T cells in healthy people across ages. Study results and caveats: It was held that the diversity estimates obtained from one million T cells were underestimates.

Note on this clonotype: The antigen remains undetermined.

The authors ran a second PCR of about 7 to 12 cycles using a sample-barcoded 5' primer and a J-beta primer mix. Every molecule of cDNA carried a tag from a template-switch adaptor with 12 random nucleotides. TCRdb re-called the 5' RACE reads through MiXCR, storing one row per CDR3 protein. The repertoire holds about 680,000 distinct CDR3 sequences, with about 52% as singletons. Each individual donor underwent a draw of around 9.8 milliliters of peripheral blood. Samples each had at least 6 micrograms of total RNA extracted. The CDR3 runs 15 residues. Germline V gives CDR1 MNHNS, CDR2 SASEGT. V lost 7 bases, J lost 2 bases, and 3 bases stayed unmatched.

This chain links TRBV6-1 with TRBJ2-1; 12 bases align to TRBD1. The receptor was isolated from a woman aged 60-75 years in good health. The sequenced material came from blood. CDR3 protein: CASIRDRGPYNEQFF. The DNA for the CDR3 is TGTGCCAGCATCCGGGACAGGGGGCCCTACAATGAGCAGTTCTTC.